Sequencing of this T cell receptor (beta chain) was carried out in a study of T cell changes during pregnancy in multiple sclerosis (dated by TCRdb to between 2017 and 2020). As for the study more broadly: In women with multiple sclerosis, the researchers looked at how the T cell repertoire shifted as pregnancy progressed.

The V end gives up 4 bases and the J end 5 bases, leaving 6 bases in the junction not matched to a gene. Taken from cysteine to phenylalanine, the CDR3 has 15 residues. CDR3 DNA only is kept here, 45 bases in frame from base 1. According to the germline V gene, CDR1 reads MNHNS and CDR2 reads SASEGT. The method behind the library was the immunoSEQ multiplex PCR assay. TCRdb re-hosts the immuneACCESS table, in-frame sequences only. Its copies lack some clones; in the studies checked, an unresolved V gene accounts for under half of them, and the cause for the rest is not known. Present in this sample are under 65,000 clones, around 90% of which were seen just once. The leading ten clones occupy 0.5% of the sample. About this clone: There is no known antigen for this receptor. It has no much larger one-base neighbor in the sample; base qualities were not kept.

The clonotype originates from a female donor with multiple sclerosis, enrolled in a pregnancy study. The sample was CD4+ T cells from peripheral blood mononuclear cells, taken in the third trimester of pregnancy. In this chain, TRBV6-1 is recombined with TRBJ1-2, with 11 junctional bases fitting TRBD1. The DNA sequence is TGTGCCAGCAGTGGGGACAGGGGGGGACTATATGGCTACACCTTC. Its translation reads: CASSGDRGGLYGYTF.